This TCR beta chain was observed in a study of human T cells and chemical hapten exposure. Study findings and constraints: There were significantly more large CDR3 similarity clusters among expanded TCRs than among controls. The presence of alopecia in the donors means their immune response may differ from healthy people's.

The authors' processing: Around 97,000 TCRs per sample was the median, with a range of about 20,000 to 700,000. TCRdb reprocessed the RACE reads with MiXCR, giving one entry per CDR3 protein. The V and J calls were not made by the authors but by TCRdb's processing. This sample has some 89,000 distinct CDR3 sequences, with 25% to 35% found just once. Time point described: patch test 3, about 24 weeks after DPC sensitization. Treatment given: therapeutic diphenylcyclopropenone sensitization with weekly scalp DPC. Every patch test was put on after a blood sample was taken. Note on this clonotype: Its antigen is still unknown.

The CDR3 covers 14 residues. The V end was cut by 6 bases, the J end by 8 bases, with 17 bases between. The genes are TRBV12-3 or TRBV12-4 and TRBJ1-5; a weak D match, TRBD1 (5 bases). The sequence was collected from a man in his forties with alopecia areata. Some clones in this sample may be carry-over from other donors' samples. Here the sequenced sample was whole blood, taken in connection with sensitization to the hapten diphenylcyclopropenone (DPC). CDR3 DNA: TGTGCCAGCAGCTTCATGGGGGTGGAGAAGCCCCAGCATTTT. It is translated as CASSFMGVEKPQHF.